The source of this T cell receptor (beta chain) is a study of vaccination and CD4 T cells after COVID-19. Looking at the study overall: Control cultures used a CEFX viral epitope pool, an HIV-1 Nef peptide pool, or no peptide.

The treatment here: roughly 10-day PBMC culture with coronavirus spike peptide pools or control peptides (ViraFEST assay). This CDR3 contains 14 residues. CDR1 and CDR2 (germline): DFQATT, SNEGSKA (reference sequence). The trim removed 3 bases at V and 3 bases at J, leaving 5 bases unmatched. Of note for this clonotype: As yet, its antigen is unknown.

Once obtained from cultured CD4+ T cells, the DNA was sequenced using the Oncomine TCR Beta short-read assay. TCRdb redid the calling of the PCR reads with MiXCR, one entry per CDR3 protein. The sample lists approximately 19,000 distinct CDR3 sequences, around 78% seen once, with approximately 16% in the top ten. The clonotype originates from a human donor who received a COVID-19 vaccine. The sequenced sample was CD4+ T cells from blood, cultured in vitro, obtained after SARS-CoV-2 vaccination. The rearrangement links TRBV20-1 to TRBJ2-7, with 10 positions matching TRBD2. CDR3 DNA: TGCAGTGCTAGGGTTCCTAGCGGGGGCTACGAGCAGTACTTC. This encodes CSARVPSGGYEQYF.